The entry below gives a single T cell receptor beta chain sequence along with its context. TCR beta CDR3 region amplification was performed from RNA transcripts. The study used the HTBI primer set for a first-round RT-PCR of the TCR CDR3. Via MiXCR, TCRdb re-called the multiplex PCR reads, giving one row per CDR3 protein. The top ten hold 15% to 20% of the sample, which has around 620,000 distinct CDR3 sequences, 46% seen once. Patients showing uncontrolled infection, other autoimmune disease, pregnancy or lactation were ineligible. The data stem from a study of T cells in Graves' hyperthyroidism and ophthalmopathy. With 3 bases clipped from V and 0 bases from J, the junction kept 7 bases outside the gene matches. The CDR3 is 17 residues long. CDR1 and CDR2 from the germline V gene are LNHNV and YYDKDF (reference sequence).

The sequencing input was peripheral blood or thyroid tissue (not recorded which). This chain links TRBV15 with TRBJ1-4, with 7 nucleotides matching TRBD1. The source is an adult woman with Graves' disease, either hyperthyroidism or ophthalmopathy (not recorded which). As DNA, the CDR3 is TGTGCCACCAGCAGTTGGGGACAGTGGGCAACTAATGAAAAACTGTTTTTT. This codes for CATSSWGQWATNEKLFF.